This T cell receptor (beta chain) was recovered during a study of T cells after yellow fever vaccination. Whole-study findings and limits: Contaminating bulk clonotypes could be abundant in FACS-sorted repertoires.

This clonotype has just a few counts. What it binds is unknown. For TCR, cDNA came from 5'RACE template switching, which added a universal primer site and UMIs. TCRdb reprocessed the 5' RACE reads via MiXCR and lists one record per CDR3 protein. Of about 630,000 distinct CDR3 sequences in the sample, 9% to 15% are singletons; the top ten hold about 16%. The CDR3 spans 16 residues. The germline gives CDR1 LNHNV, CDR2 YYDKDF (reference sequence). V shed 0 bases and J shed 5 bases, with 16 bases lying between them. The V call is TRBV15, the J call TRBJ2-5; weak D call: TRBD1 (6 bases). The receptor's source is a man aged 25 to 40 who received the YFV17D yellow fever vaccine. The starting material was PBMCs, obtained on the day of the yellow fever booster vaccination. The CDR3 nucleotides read TGTGCCACCAGCAGAGATTGGGTGGGGGCGCGGGAGACCCAGTACTTC. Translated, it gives CATSRDWVGARETQYF.